This T cell receptor (beta chain) was documented in a study of blood T cell repertoires in COVID-19. TCRdb keeps only in-frame clones here, not all; method: immunoSEQ multiplex PCR. The sample yields about 28,000 clones, approximately 90% seen once. The CDR3 runs to 13 residues. The germline CDR1 and CDR2 sequences are LNHDA and SQIVND (reference sequence). Between the trimmed V and J ends, which lost 8 bases and 4 bases, there was a span of 11 bases. What was sequenced was peripheral blood. This TCR was sampled from a human donor in a cohort sampled during active COVID-19. V and J are TRBV19 and TRBJ1-4, with D unclear. The CDR3 loop reads CASVDGVNEKLFF. The CDR3 DNA sequence: TGTGCCAGTGTAGACGGAGTTAATGAAAAACTGTTTTTT.